These T cell receptor beta chains were read from a single sample in a study of beta chain features in type 1 diabetes. Only in-frame clones appear in the TCRdb table, and some are missing; sequencing was by immunoSEQ multiplex PCR. In the table there are 200,000 to 300,000 clones, roughly an eighth of which are singletons. Sequenced material: naive CD4+ T cells from blood. The origin of the receptors is a woman aged 40 to 50 in good health. The CDR3 runs from the conserved cysteine through the conserved F or W.

TRBV4-3	TRBJ1-2	CASSQEPGQTNYGYTF
TRBV5-1	TRBJ1-5	CASSLGTGNQPQHF
TRBV7-9	TRBJ2-5	CASRNLRLAWEGETQYF
TRBV18	TRBJ2-7	CASSPVQVSYEQYF
TRBV29-1	TRBJ1-4	CSGGTSGGEKLFF
TRBV19	TRBJ1-1	CASSIPIPNTEAFF
TRBV5-8	TRBJ2-3	CASSPYQRGTQYF
TRBV9	TRBJ2-1	CASSVGRGLAYNEQFF
TRBV9	TRBJ2-5	CASSVAPRGQETQYF
TRBV2	TRBJ2-3	CASTATSGVSTDTQYF
TRBV29-1	TRBJ1-1	CSVFFRGAMNTEAFF
TRBV7-2	TRBJ1-2	CASTRQDRANYGYTF